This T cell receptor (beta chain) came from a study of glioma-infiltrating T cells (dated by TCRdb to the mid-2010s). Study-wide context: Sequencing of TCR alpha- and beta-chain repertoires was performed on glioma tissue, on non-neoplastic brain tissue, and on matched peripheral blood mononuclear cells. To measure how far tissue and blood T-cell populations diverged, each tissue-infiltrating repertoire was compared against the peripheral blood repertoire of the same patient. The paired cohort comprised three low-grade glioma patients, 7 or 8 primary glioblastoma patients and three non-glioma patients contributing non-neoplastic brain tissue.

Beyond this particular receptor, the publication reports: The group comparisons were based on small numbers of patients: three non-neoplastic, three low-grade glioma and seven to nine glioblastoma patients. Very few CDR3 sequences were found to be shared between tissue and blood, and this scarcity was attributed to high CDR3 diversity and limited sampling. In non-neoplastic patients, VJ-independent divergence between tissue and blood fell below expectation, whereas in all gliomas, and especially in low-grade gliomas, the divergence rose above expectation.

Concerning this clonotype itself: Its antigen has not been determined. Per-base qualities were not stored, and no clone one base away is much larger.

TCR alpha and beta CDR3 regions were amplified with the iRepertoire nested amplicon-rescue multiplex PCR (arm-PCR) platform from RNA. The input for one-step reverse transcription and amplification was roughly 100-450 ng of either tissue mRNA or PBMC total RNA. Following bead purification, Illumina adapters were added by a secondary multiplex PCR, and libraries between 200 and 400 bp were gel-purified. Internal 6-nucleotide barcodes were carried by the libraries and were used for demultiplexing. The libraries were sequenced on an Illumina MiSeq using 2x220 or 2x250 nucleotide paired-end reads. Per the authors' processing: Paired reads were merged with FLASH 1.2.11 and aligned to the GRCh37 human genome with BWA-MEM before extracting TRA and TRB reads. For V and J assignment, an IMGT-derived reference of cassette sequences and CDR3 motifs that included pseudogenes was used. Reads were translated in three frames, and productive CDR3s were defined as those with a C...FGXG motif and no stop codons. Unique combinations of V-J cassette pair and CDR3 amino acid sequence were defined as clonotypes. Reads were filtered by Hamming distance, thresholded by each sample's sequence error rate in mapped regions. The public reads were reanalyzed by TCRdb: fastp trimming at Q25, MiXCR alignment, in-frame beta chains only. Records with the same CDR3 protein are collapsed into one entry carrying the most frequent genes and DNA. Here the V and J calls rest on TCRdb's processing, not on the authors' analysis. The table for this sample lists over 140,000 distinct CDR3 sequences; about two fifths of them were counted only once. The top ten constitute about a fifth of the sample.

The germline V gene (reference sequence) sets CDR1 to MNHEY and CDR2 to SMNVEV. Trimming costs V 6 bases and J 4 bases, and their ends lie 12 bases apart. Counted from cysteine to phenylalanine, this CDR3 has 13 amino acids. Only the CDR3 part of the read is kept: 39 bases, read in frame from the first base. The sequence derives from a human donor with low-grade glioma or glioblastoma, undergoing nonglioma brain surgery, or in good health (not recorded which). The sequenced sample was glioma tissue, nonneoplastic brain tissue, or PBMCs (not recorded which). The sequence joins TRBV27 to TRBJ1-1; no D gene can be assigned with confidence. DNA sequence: TGTGCCAGCAGAGGCGCTTTGGGCACTGAAGCTTTCTTT. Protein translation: CASRGALGTEAFF.